The rows below give T cell receptor beta chains drawn from one sample of a study of blood T cell repertoires in COVID-19. Assay: immunoSEQ multiplex PCR; the TCRdb copy retains only in-frame clones and omits some. Found here are roughly 260,000 clones, around 82% of them singletons; the top ten hold 4.9%. The sequenced sample was peripheral blood. The receptors originated from an elderly woman with active or convalescent COVID-19. The CDR3 runs from the conserved cysteine through the conserved F or W. Each record gives: J gene, CDR3 length, V gene, CDR3 protein.

>TRBJ2-1|16|TRBV5-1
CASSLGGGASYNEQFF
>TRBJ2-3|13|TRBV5-1
CASSPLGTDTQYF
>TRBJ2-2|13|TRBV18
CASSPRATGELFF
>TRBJ2-1|13|TRBV28
CASRWDIYNEQFF
>TRBJ2-1|15|TRBV5-5
CASSSGVGSYNEQFF
>TRBJ2-3|15|TRBV7-9
CASSAGTSGTDTQYF
>TRBJ1-1|12|TRBV19
CASSPGDSEAFF
>TRBJ2-3|17|TRBV5-4
CASSLGLTSGSADTQYF
>TRBJ1-3|14|TRBV5-8
CASSSYGSGNTIYF
>TRBJ1-3|14|TRBV10-3
CAISQRRLENTIYF
>TRBJ2-3|14|TRBV5-1
CASSLGQGADTQYF
>TRBJ2-7|15|TRBV5-1
CASSWGTSGPYEQYF
>TRBJ1-6|15|TRBV19
CASTPADNGNSPLHF
>TRBJ2-5|16|TRBV19
CASSIGGTVGGETQYF
>TRBJ1-3|15|TRBV19
CASSISPSSGNTIYF
>TRBJ1-4|15|TRBV3-1/TRBV3-2
CASSQRTGGGEKLFF
>TRBJ2-7|16|TRBV7-2
CASSLLGLAGGYEQYF
>TRBJ1-5|15|TRBV19
CASRKSGNSNQPQHF
>TRBJ2-3|18|TRBV5-6
CASSLTSGGVTSTDTQYF
>TRBJ1-2|15|TRBV5-1
CASSLSSRGDYGYTF
>TRBJ2-7|13|TRBV7-9
CASSRQGFDEQYF
>TRBJ1-1|15|TRBV5-1
CASGEGGGLNTEAFF
>TRBJ2-1|16|TRBV18
CASSPPDSVSYNEQFF
>TRBJ1-1|13|TRBV19
CASKRSEVAEAFF
>TRBJ1-5|13|TRBV19
CASSTTGGLGEHF
>TRBJ1-1|13|TRBV3-1/TRBV3-2
CASSQVFGDLAFF
>TRBJ1-1|12|TRBV7-8
CASSPRVTEAFF